A selection of T cell receptor beta chains follows, all from one sample in a study of T cells in Graves' hyperthyroidism and ophthalmopathy. TCRdb reanalysed the multiplex PCR reads using MiXCR and keeps one entry per CDR3 protein. The sample holds roughly 380,000 distinct CDR3 sequences, roughly an eighth seen once. Material: blood. These receptors were obtained from a woman aged 18-35 years with Graves' hyperthyroidism. The CDR3 runs from the conserved cysteine through the conserved F or W. The order of the fields is D gene, J gene, clone size, V gene, CDR3 DNA, CDR3 protein. A D gene is named only where the DNA matches it firmly. The size entry is marked missing in some rows and otherwise reads once, few, many or a size class.

TRBD1 TRBJ1-2 many TRBV6-1 TGTGCCAGCAGTGAATTCACAGGGGACTATGGCTACACCTTC CASSEFTGDYGYTF
- TRBJ2-1 many TRBV30 TGTGCCTGGAGTGTAGGGGTAGGAGCCGACTCCTACAATGAGCAGTTCTTC CAWSVGVGADSYNEQFF
- TRBJ2-1 many TRBV27 TGTGCCAGCAGTTTTTTCGGCGGCAGGGACAATGAGCAGTTCTTC CASSFFGGRDNEQFF
- TRBJ2-5 many TRBV29-1 TGCAGCGTTGAAGCAGGGTGGGGGCAAGAGACCCAGTACTTC CSVEAGWGQETQYF
- TRBJ1-1 many TRBV6-1 TGTGCCAGCAGTGAAGGTTTCGGGGGCGTCACTGAAGCTTTCTTT CASSEGFGGVTEAFF
- TRBJ2-7 many TRBV28 TGTGCCAGCAGTTTCAGGGAGGCCTACGAGCAGTACTTC CASSFREAYEQYF
TRBD1 TRBJ2-7 - TRBV19 TGTGCCAGTAGCGAGACCGGGACAGGGTTGTCGTACGAGCAGTACTTC CASSETGTGLSYEQYF
- TRBJ2-7 - TRBV11-2 - CASSIYLCSGRDRLADEQYF
- TRBJ2-3 many TRBV2 TGTGCCAGCAGTGTTTGGACCCGCACAGATACGCAGTATTTT CASSVWTRTDTQYF
TRBD2 TRBJ2-1 - TRBV11-3 TGTGCCAGCAGCTTAGGGGGGGGGGGTGGTGAGCAGTTCTTC CASSLGGGGGEQFF
TRBD2 TRBJ2-3 many TRBV20-1 TGCAGTGCTGGAACTAGCGGGAGGATTTGGTCGGTGACAGATACGCAGTATTTT CSAGTSGRIWSVTDTQYF
TRBD1 TRBJ1-1 many TRBV2 TGTGCCAGCAGTGAAAGGCAGGGGGCAGGGAGCACTGAAGCTTTCTTT CASSERQGAGSTEAFF
TRBD1 TRBJ1-1 many TRBV24-1 TGTGCCACCACCCTAGACAGGGGACACACTGAAGCTTTCTTT CATTLDRGHTEAFF
- TRBJ2-7 few TRBV20-1 TGCAGTGCTAGTGACTTAGGGGAGCAGTACTTC CSASDLGEQYF
- TRBJ1-1 many TRBV10-3 TGTGCCATCAGCCCCGGACCGGTAAACACTGAAGCTTTCTTT CAISPGPVNTEAFF
TRBD2 TRBJ2-7 few TRBV7-6 TGTGCCAGCAGCCCCGGACTAGCGGGAGGCGACGAGCAGTACTTC CASSPGLAGGDEQYF
- TRBJ1-2 - TRBV27 TGTGCCAGCAGACCAATTAGACCCGAATCGGACTATGGCTACACCTTC CASRPIRPESDYGYTF
- TRBJ2-1 many TRBV20-1 TGCAGTGCCCGGCGACGGGGGCGCCCCTACAATGAGCAGTTCTTC CSARRRGRPYNEQFF
- TRBJ2-7 many TRBV5-1 TGTGCCAGCAGCCTAGAGTACGAGCAGTACTTC CASSLEYEQYF
- TRBJ1-6 few TRBV27 TGTGCCAGCAGAGTAGGGGGTTCACCCCTCCACTTT CASRVGGSPLHF
TRBD2 TRBJ2-3 - TRBV20-1 TGCAGTGCCACACCGACTAGCGGGATGGGGACAGATACGCAGTATTTT CSATPTSGMGTDTQYF
- TRBJ1-6 - TRBV30 TGTGCCTGGGAGGGTGGATACCCAGGTTCACCCCTCCACTTT CAWEGGYPGSPLHF
TRBD1 TRBJ2-7 many TRBV28 TGTGCCAGCAGTCAGACCGGGACAGGGTTTCACGAGCAGTACTTC CASSQTGTGFHEQYF
- TRBJ2-5 - TRBV7-9 TGTGCCAGCAGCTTATCAGGCGGTGTAGAGACCCAGTACTTC CASSLSGGVETQYF
- TRBJ2-1 many TRBV3-1 TGTGCCAGCAGCGTGGGACTCGGGATGGGAGAGCAGTTCTTC CASSVGLGMGEQFF
- TRBJ1-2 many TRBV28 TGTGCCAGCAGTTCCGGGGGGGCAGTTTATGGCTACACCTTC CASSSGGAVYGYTF
- TRBJ2-1 once TRBV11-2 TGTGCCAGCAGCCGTGGGCCCTCCTACAATGAGCAGTTCTTC CASSRGPSYNEQFF
- TRBJ2-5 many TRBV20-1 TGCAGTGCTAGAGCCGACAAACAAGAGACCCAGTACTTC CSARADKQETQYF
TRBD1 TRBJ2-7 many TRBV6-5 TGTGCCAGCAGAAGGGGCCAGGGGGATCTATACGAGCAGTACTTC CASRRGQGDLYEQYF
TRBD1 TRBJ1-5 many TRBV7-2 TGTGCCAGCAGCTCCGGACAGGCCCACTCTTCGCCCCAGCATTTT CASSSGQAHSSPQHF
TRBD2 TRBJ2-7 many TRBV28 TGTGCCAGCAGTTTTGCGTCTAGCGGGAACTACGAGCAGTACTTC CASSFASSGNYEQYF
- TRBJ2-5 many TRBV11-2 TGTGCCAGCAGCTCAGGAGGGTCCGACCAAGAGACCCAGTACTTC CASSSGGSDQETQYF
TRBD1 TRBJ1-1 few TRBV7-3 TGTGCCAGCAGCTTAATGGGACAGGGAATACTTTTTACCACTGAAGCTTTCTTT CASSLMGQGILFTTEAFF
- TRBJ1-6 - TRBV20-1 TGCAGTGCCAAGGACAGACCTCGGTCACCCCCCCACTTT CSAKDRPRSPPHF
TRBD1 TRBJ2-3 few TRBV12-5 TGTGCTAGTGGATCTACCGGGACAGGGGTCGATACGCAGTATTTT CASGSTGTGVDTQYF
TRBD2 TRBJ2-1 - TRBV7-9 TGTGCCAGCAGCCCACTAGCGGGAGAGTCCAGATTGTTCTTC CASSPLAGESRLFF
TRBD2 TRBJ2-1 - TRBV28 TGTGCCAGCAGTTTAAGACTAGCGGAATCCTACGAGCAGTTCTTC CASSLRLAESYEQFF
- TRBJ2-3 - TRBV2 TGTGCCAGCAGTTACTCGCTACGGTTCGGCACAGATACGCAGTATTTT CASSYSLRFGTDTQYF
- TRBJ2-3 - TRBV12-3/TRBV12-4 TGTGCCAGCAGTCCCGTTCTGGATCTGAATACGCAGTATTTT CASSPVLDLNTQYF
- TRBJ2-3 few TRBV7-2 TGTGCCAGCAGCTTAGGCCCGGGGAATACGCAGTATTTT CASSLGPGNTQYF
- TRBJ1-2 few TRBV20-1 TGCAGTGCTAGAGATCCCGGCGGGGGTTTTTATGGCTACACCTTC CSARDPGGGFYGYTF
TRBD1 TRBJ2-7 few TRBV9 TGTGCCAGCAGCGTCGGACAGGGGGCCTCCGAGCAGTACTTC CASSVGQGASEQYF
- TRBJ1-2 many TRBV28 TGTGCCACCGACGATGGCTACACCTTC CATDDGYTF
- TRBJ1-2 many TRBV28 TGTGCCAGCAGTTCGTATAGCCCCTATGGCTACACCTTC CASSSYSPYGYTF
TRBD1 TRBJ1-1 many TRBV28 TGTGCCAGCAGTTCGTTTGGACAGGGGGCGCACACTGAAGCTTTCTTT CASSSFGQGAHTEAFF
- TRBJ2-7 many TRBV5-1 TGCGCCAGCAGCTTGGTTGGGCATGGGAACGAGCAGTACTTC CASSLVGHGNEQYF
TRBD2 TRBJ2-3 - TRBV10-2 TGCGCCAGCAGTGATTCTCGAAGCGGGAGTCTCACAGATACGCAGTATTTT CASSDSRSGSLTDTQYF
TRBD1 TRBJ1-2 many TRBV27 TGTGCCAGCAGCCGACAGGGTTCGGACTATGGCTACACCTTC CASSRQGSDYGYTF
- TRBJ1-1 many TRBV18 TGTGCCAGCTCACCACCGTTAAAGCGGGGGAACACTGAAGCTTTCTTT CASSPPLKRGNTEAFF
TRBD1 TRBJ2-7 many TRBV5-1 TGCGCCAGCAGCTTAACGGGACAGGTCTACGAGCAGTACTTC CASSLTGQVYEQYF
- TRBJ1-3 few TRBV12-3/TRBV12-4 TGTGCCAGCAGTCAGGGGCTAAGCTCTGGAAACACCATATATTTT CASSQGLSSGNTIYF
TRBD2 TRBJ2-7 many TRBV6-1 TGTGCCAGCAGCACTAGCGGGAGGGCCTACGAGCAGTACTTC CASSTSGRAYEQYF
- TRBJ2-7 - TRBV24-1 TGTGCCACCAATCCTTGGAGGGGGACAGACTCCTACGAGCAGTACTTC CATNPWRGTDSYEQYF
TRBD1 TRBJ2-7 - TRBV29-1 TGCAGCGTTGAGACACGGGGACAGGGGAAGTACGAGCAGTACTTC CSVETRGQGKYEQYF
- TRBJ2-6 - TRBV6-1 TGTGCCAGCAGTCCGGGACACCTTTCCTCTGGGGCCAACGTCCTGACTTTC CASSPGHLSSGANVLTF